The clone carrying this TCR beta chain was counted ten times or more. This sample stems from a study of human T cells and chemical hapten exposure. The time point here: patch test 1, 2 weeks after DPC sensitization. The treatment here: therapeutic diphenylcyclopropenone sensitization with weekly scalp DPC. The CDR3 has 16 residues. Germline CDR1 and CDR2: DFQATT and SNEGSKA (reference sequence). V was cut by 0 bases and J by 1 base, with 13 bases left in between. In TCRdb, the RACE reads were re-called with MiXCR into one record per CDR3 protein. The sample lists tens of thousands of distinct CDR3 sequences, roughly a tenth occurring once.

The source material was whole blood, sampled in connection with sensitization to the hapten diphenylcyclopropenone (DPC). The chain recombines TRBV20-1 with TRBJ1-5; D is unresolved. This TCR was recovered from a man aged 40-55 years with alopecia areata. Some clones in this sample may be carry-over from other donors' samples. CDR3 sequence reads: CSARDRVGMSNQPQHF. For the CDR3, the DNA is TGCAGTGCTAGAGATCGGGTGGGGATGAGCAATCAGCCCCAGCATTTT.